Below are 18 T cell receptor beta chains sequenced from a single sample in a study of CD8+ T cells in alopecia areata. Following extraction, RNA underwent reverse transcription to cDNA, which served as the sequencing template. The data were produced by immunoSEQ multiplex PCR, yet TCRdb's version contains in-frame clones alone and is incomplete. The repertoire includes 95,000 to 100,000 clones, under 70% of them detected once, and roughly 16% sits in the top ten. Treatment denoted: oral pan-JAK inhibitor, 5-10 mg twice daily. This specimen consisted of CD8+ T cells sorted from blood, obtained at week 4, from a patient treated with tofacitinib. The receptors shown here come from a human donor with alopecia areata.

This sequence joins TRBV9 and TRBJ2-1; unclear D gene. This CDR3 has 13 residues. The V gene lost 0 bases and the J gene lost 9 bases, with 10 bases spanning the gap. Germline V gives CDR1 SGDLS, CDR2 YYNGEE. CDR3 in DNA: TGTGCCAGCAGCGTAGTTGGAGTTGGTGAGCAGTTCTTC. Protein: CASSVVGVGEQFF.

In this sample, this clone turned up once. The rearrangement joins TRBV5-1 to TRBJ2-7; D not resolved. V was pared by 5 bases and J by 4 bases, with 13 bases between. This CDR3 comprises 13 residues. The germline V gene encodes CDR1 SGHRS and CDR2 YFSETQ. The CDR3 spells CASRNSSVYEQYF. CDR3 nucleotides: TGCGCCAGCAGGAATAGTTCGGTTTACGAGCAGTACTTC.

This clone showed up just a few times. V gene TRBV29-1 combines with J gene TRBJ1-2, with 8 bases lining up with TRBD1. The ends lost 6 bases at V and 10 bases at J; junction bases unmatched: 7. The CDR3 has 11 amino acids. Per germline, CDR1 SQVTM and CDR2 ANQGSEA. CDR3 sequence reads: CSVPDRDTYTF. The CDR3, as DNA: TGCAGCGTGCCGGACAGGGACACCTACACCTTC.

The chain links TRBV5-1 to TRBJ1-1; tentative D call: TRBD1 (5 bases). V gave up 3 bases and J gave up 1 base, with 13 bases separating them. Germline V CDR1 and CDR2: SGHRS, YFSETQ. CDR3 size: 15 residues. The DNA of the CDR3 is TGCGCCAGCAGCTGGGGCGGGACCTCGAACACTGAAGCTTTCTTT. It yields the protein CASSWGGTSNTEAFF.

The rearrangement uses TRBV29-1 and TRBJ2-5; TRBD2 matches at 7 bases. CDR3 size: 13 residues. With V trimmed by 4 bases and J by 9 bases, 11 bases remained unmatched. Germline loops: CDR1 SQVTM, CDR2 ANQGSEA. For the CDR3, the DNA is TGCAGCGTTGCCCCGGGACTAAGGTCGGCCCAGTACTTC. Protein sequence: CSVAPGLRSAQYF.

The V and J genes are TRBV5-1 and TRBJ2-5; D is uncertain. The CDR3 covers 15 residues. Trimming removed 0 bases at V and 5 bases at J, with 14 bases between. The germline gives CDR1 SGHRS, CDR2 YFSETQ. CDR3 sequence: CASSLARGPHETQYF. The DNA for the CDR3 is TGCGCCAGCAGCTTGGCCCGAGGCCCCCATGAGACCCAGTACTTC. The whole variable domain, filled in from reference TRBV5-1 and TRBJ2-5, reads KAGVTQTPRYLIKTRGQQVTLSCSPISGHRSVSWYQQTPGQGLQFLFEYFSETQRNKGNFPGRFSGRQFSNSRSEMNVSTLELGDSALYLCASSLARGPHETQYFGPGTRLLVL.

The rearrangement links TRBV6-6 to TRBJ2-2; D perhaps matches TRBD2 (5 bases). The germline V and J ends were trimmed by 8 bases and 4 bases, with 11 bases remaining between them. This CDR3 is 13 amino acids long. The V gene's germline CDR1 is MNHNY and CDR2 SVGAGI (reference sequence). For the CDR3, the DNA is TGTGCCAGCCGGCTAGAGGGCACCGGGGAGCTGTTTTTT. Protein sequence: CASRLEGTGELFF.

This clone has a handful of counts. J is TRBJ2-1 and V is TRBV7-3, with D possibly TRBD1 on 5 matching bases. Trimming cost V 5 bases and J 5 bases, with 13 bases left between them. CDR3 length: 14 residues. Germline V gives CDR1 SGHTA, CDR2 FQGTGA. The CDR3 DNA sequence: TGTGCCAGCAGCGCCGAGGACATCAACAATGAGCAGTTCTTC. Amino acids: CASSAEDINNEQFF.

This clone came up a few times. The rearrangement uses TRBV28 and TRBJ2-7; the D is unclear. Looked up from germline, CDR1 is MDHEN and CDR2 is SYDVKM. The ends were cut back, 4 bases at V and 0 bases at J, with 10 bases in the middle. This CDR3 spans 14 amino acids. CDR3 DNA: TGTGCCAGCAGTTCTTCCCGGATCTCCTACGAGCAGTACTTC. Translating it yields CASSSSRISYEQYF.

The chain is built from TRBV4-1 and TRBJ1-5; TRBD1 matches 10 bases. The V and J ends lost 3 bases and 5 bases, in that order; junction bases with no gene match: 4. Germline-derived CDR1 and CDR2 are MGHRA and YSYEKL. CDR3 length: 15 residues. The CDR3 protein is CASSHWTGGDQPQHF. CDR3 DNA: TGCGCCAGCAGCCACTGGACAGGGGGGGATCAGCCCCAGCATTTT.

The chain links TRBV29-1 to TRBJ1-2, with D possibly matching TRBD1 (6 bases). The CDR3 totals 15 residues. Germline V lookup: CDR1 SQVTM, CDR2 ANQGSEA. Trimming took off 0 bases at V and 4 bases at J, with 15 bases between the two ends. This chain's CDR3 is CSVEDDTGNPYGYTF. CDR3 coding DNA: TGCAGCGTTGAAGATGACACAGGGAACCCCTATGGCTACACCTTC. Full variable domain (rest looked up from reference TRBV29-1 and TRBJ1-2): SAVISQKPSRDICQRGTSLTIQCQVDSQVTMMFWYRQQPGQSLTLIATANQGSEATYESGFVIDKFPISRPNLTFSTLTVSNMSPEDSSIYLCSVEDDTGNPYGYTFGSGTRLTVV.

In its sample, this clone was seen a few times. The rearrangement uses TRBV19 and TRBJ2-3; D unclear. Germline V CDR1 and CDR2: LNHDA, SQIVND (reference sequence). The CDR3 is 14 residues long. Trimming pared 9 bases from V and 4 bases from J, leaving 17 bases between. CDR3 residues: CASSDQPGADTQYF. The DNA of the CDR3 is TGTGCCAGCTCGGACCAGCCTGGGGCAGATACGCAGTATTTT. Based on the CDR3 plus reference TRBV19 and TRBJ2-3, the full variable domain is DGGITQSPKYLFRKEGQNVTLSCEQNLNHDAMYWYRQDPGQGLRLIYYSQIVNDFQKGDIAEGYSVSREKKESFPLTVTSAQKNPTAFYLCASSDQPGADTQYFGPGTRLTVL.

This clone was observed a single time. The chain is built from TRBV5-1 and TRBJ2-5; TRBD1 is a possible D gene (6 bases). Germline V gene sequence: CDR1 SGHRS, CDR2 YFSETQ. This CDR3 spans 15 amino acids. V was trimmed by 4 bases and J by 0 bases, leaving 13 bases between them. The CDR3, as DNA: TGCGCCAGCAGCCAAACTCAGGGGTACCAAGAGACCCAGTACTTC. Translating it yields CASSQTQGYQETQYF. Together with reference TRBV5-1 and TRBJ2-5, the CDR3 gives the full variable domain: KAGVTQTPRYLIKTRGQQVTLSCSPISGHRSVSWYQQTPGQGLQFLFEYFSETQRNKGNFPGRFSGRQFSNSRSEMNVSTLELGDSALYLCASSQTQGYQETQYFGPGTRLLVL.

The genes are TRBV29-1 and TRBJ2-7; 7 nucleotides align to TRBD1. After removal of 3 bases from V and 2 bases from J, the junction contained 10 bases not matched to a gene. The CDR3 has 15 amino acids. Germline CDR1 SQVTM, CDR2 ANQGSEA. CDR3 bases: TGCAGCGTTGAGGGGTCACAGGGGTTCGCCTACGAGCAGTACTTC. Translating it yields CSVEGSQGFAYEQYF.

The chain employs TRBV9 and TRBJ1-3; D gene uncertain. The CDR3 is made up of 17 amino acids. The V gene lost 3 bases and the J gene lost 2 bases, with 18 bases spanning the gap. Germline assignment: CDR1 SGDLS and CDR2 YYNGEE. The CDR3 spells CASSAGSGAAPGNTIYF. The CDR3, as DNA: TGTGCCAGCAGCGCTGGTAGCGGAGCAGCCCCTGGAAACACCATATATTTT.

This chain uses TRBV27 with TRBJ1-2, with D possibly matching TRBD1 (6 bases). The ends were cut back, 6 bases at V and 8 bases at J, with 13 bases in the middle. This CDR3 region has 12 residues. CDR1 and CDR2 from the germline V gene are MNHEY and SMNVEV (reference sequence). The DNA of the CDR3 is TGTGCCAGCAGGGAGGGGGGAAGCGGCTACACCTTC. Translation gives CASREGGSGYTF.

The chain employs TRBV27 and TRBJ2-5; 9 positions match TRBD2. The junction had 4 bases not matched to a gene; V was cut back by 4 bases and J by 1 base. Germline values: CDR1 MNHEY, CDR2 SMNVEV (reference sequence). The CDR3 is 15 amino acids. The CDR3 spells CASSWGGRVQETQYF. In nucleotides, the CDR3 is TGTGCCAGCAGTTGGGGCGGGAGGGTCCAAGAGACCCAGTACTTC.

The chain is built from TRBV19 and TRBJ1-2; tentatively, D is TRBD1 (6 bases). Looked up from germline, CDR1 is LNHDA and CDR2 is SQIVND (reference sequence). Trimming pared 10 bases from V and 7 bases from J, leaving 16 bases between. The CDR3 has 12 amino acids. CDR3 DNA: TGTGCCATAGGACGCAGGGGATCTGGCTACACCTTC. This codes for CAIGRRGSGYTF.